This TCR beta chain originates from a study of T cells after yellow fever vaccination. Study observations and caveats: There was a small share of clonotypes that showed up in both the CD4 and CD8 compartments. Weaker, the secondary response peaked sooner, at day 5 versus 15.

This CDR3 is built from 15 residues. After removal of 5 bases from V and 6 bases from J, the junction contained 10 bases not matched to a gene. Per the germline V gene, CDR1 is SGHTA and CDR2 is FQGNSA. In making TCR cDNA, 5'RACE template switching added a universal primer site and UMIs to it. TCRdb used MiXCR to reprocess the 5' RACE reads, holding one entry per CDR3 protein. The sample holds some 400,000 distinct CDR3 sequences; under 20% are singletons and the top ten take around 17%. This clonotype came up a few times. Antigen specificity is unknown. V is TRBV7-2 and J is TRBJ1-1; 9 bases line up with TRBD1. The sequencing used PBMCs, collected before the yellow fever booster vaccination. This clonotype was sampled from a man aged 18 to 29 who received the YFV17D yellow fever vaccine. The CDR3 coding sequence is TGTGCCAGCAGCCCTGGGACAGGGTTTAGGGCTGAAGCTTTCTTT. Translation gives CASSPGTGFRAEAFF.